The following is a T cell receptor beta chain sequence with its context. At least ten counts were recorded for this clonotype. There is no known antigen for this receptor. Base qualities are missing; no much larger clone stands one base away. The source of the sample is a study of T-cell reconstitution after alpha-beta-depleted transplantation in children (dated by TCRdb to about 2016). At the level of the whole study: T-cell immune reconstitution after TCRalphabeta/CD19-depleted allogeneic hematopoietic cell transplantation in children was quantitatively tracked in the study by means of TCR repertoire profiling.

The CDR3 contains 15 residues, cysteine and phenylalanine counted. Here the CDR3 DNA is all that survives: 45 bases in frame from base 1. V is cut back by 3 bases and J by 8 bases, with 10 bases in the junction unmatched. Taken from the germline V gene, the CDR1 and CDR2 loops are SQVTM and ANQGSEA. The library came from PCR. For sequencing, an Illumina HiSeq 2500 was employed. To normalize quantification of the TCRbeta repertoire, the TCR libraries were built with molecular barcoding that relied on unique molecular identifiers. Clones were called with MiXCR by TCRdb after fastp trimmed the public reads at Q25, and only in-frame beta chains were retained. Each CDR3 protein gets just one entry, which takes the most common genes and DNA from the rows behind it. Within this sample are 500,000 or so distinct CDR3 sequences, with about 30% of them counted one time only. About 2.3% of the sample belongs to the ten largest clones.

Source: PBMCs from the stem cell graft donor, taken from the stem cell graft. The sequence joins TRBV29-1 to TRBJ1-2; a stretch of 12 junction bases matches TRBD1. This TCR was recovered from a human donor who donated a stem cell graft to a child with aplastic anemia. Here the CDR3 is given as CSVEGDRGQLRGYTF. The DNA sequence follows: TGCAGCGTTGAGGGGGACAGGGGGCAATTACGCGGCTACACCTTC.